This paragraph reports one T cell receptor beta chain. Genomic DNA of every subset was divided equally among multiple immunoSEQ plates. Unsorted PBMC contributed about 0.3 ug DNA, some 29,000 T cell genomes, to each replicate PCR. Clones were read by immunoSEQ multiplex PCR, and TCRdb kept only the in-frame ones, dropping some. The data contain approximately 500,000 clones, around four fifths of them singletons. This sample stems from a study of shared clonotypes between healthy human individuals. The sequenced material came from PBMCs. This receptor was obtained from a woman aged 40 to 49 in good health. Some clones in this sample may be carry-over from other donors' samples.

The CDR3 nucleotides are TGTGCCAGCAGCCCCCCTGCGGGGACAGATACGCAGTATTTT. It encodes CASSPPAGTDTQYF. The chain employs TRBV7-9 and TRBJ2-3; the D gene is possibly TRBD2 (6 bases). There are 14 residues in the CDR3. The V end lost 5 bases, the J end lost 3 bases, and 12 bases lay between the germline ends. The germline V gene has CDR1 SEHNR and CDR2 FQNEAQ (reference sequence).